The 29 T cell receptor beta chains below come from one sample, sequenced in a study of tumor-infiltrating lymphocytes in primary liver carcinoma. A constant-region primer served to make TCR beta cDNA from 500 to 550 ng total RNA. Sequencing libraries for TCR beta derived from three nested multiplex PCR rounds that used slightly modified ARM-PCR. The study ran its first two PCR rounds for roughly 10 cycles each, using TRBV1-TRBV30 forward primers and a C-beta reverse primer. TCRdb used MiXCR to reprocess the multiplex PCR reads, holding one entry per CDR3 protein. The sample holds some 110,000 distinct CDR3 sequences, roughly 80% seen once. Unsorted bulk tissue of about 19-31 mg yielded co-extracted RNA and DNA. The material sequenced was liver tumor tissue from sampling region 3. Documented subset: tumor region T3, left-lateral pole. The receptors here all came from a man aged 35-49 years with primary liver carcinoma and hepatitis B virus infection.

With respect to this clonotype: Here the CDR3 omits its conserved ending phenylalanine or tryptophan, so a read error is the likely source. This rearrangement joins TRBV11-1 to TRBJ2-2; D is perhaps TRBD1 (6 bases). Germline CDR1 and CDR2: SGHAT and FQDESV (reference sequence). The ends were cut back, 3 bases at V and 8 bases at J, with 10 bases in the middle. This CDR3 has 13 amino acids. The CDR3 DNA is TGTGCCAGCAGCTTTTGGGACATGGGGGAGCTGTTTTCT. This sequence encodes CASSFWDMGELFS.

Comment on this clonotype: Because it lacks the conserved phenylalanine or tryptophan at the end, this CDR3 is likely a read error. Because the CDR3's place on the DNA is in doubt, the DNA is left out and the CDR3 is given as listed by TCRdb. The chain has TRBV6-1 and TRBJ1-5; the DNA was not compared with TRBD1, the D call given in the table. Germline loops: CDR1 MNHNS, CDR2 SASEGT. The CDR3 is 16 amino acids long, termini counted. CDR3 amino acids: CASSPQGLTLSQPQHS.

Comment on this clonotype: The junction departs from germline at one end; a sequencing error may be responsible. J is TRBJ2-3 and V is TRBV4-3; no firm D call. The CDR3 runs 15 residues. Germline values: CDR1 LGHNA, CDR2 YSLEER. CDR3 bases: TGCGCCAGCAGTCAAAATTTAAACACCCCAGATACGCAATATTTT. Its translation: CASSQNLNTPDTQYF.

This clonotype was found once. Likely a read error: the CDR3 ends without its conserved phenylalanine or tryptophan. This chain joins TRBV29-1 and TRBJ2-5; weak D call: TRBD1 (5 bases). This CDR3 is built from 13 residues. The V and J ends lost 4 bases and 2 bases respectively, with 11 bases between them. Germline CDR1 and CDR2: SQVTM and ANQGSEA. The CDR3 nucleotides are TGCAGCGTTGTAGGGGATGTGCAAGAGACCCAGTACTCC. Translating gives CSVVGDVQETQYS.

The chain couples TRBV12-3 or TRBV12-4 to TRBJ2-5; tentatively, D is TRBD2 (5 bases). The germline V and J ends were trimmed by 9 bases and 14 bases, with 28 bases remaining between them. There are 14 residues in the CDR3. The CDR3 protein is CASSPAGVEETLYF. CDR3 nucleotide sequence: TGTGCCAGTAGTCCCGCCGGGGTTGAAGAGACCCTATACTTC.

As regards this clonotype: A junction end diverges from the germline sequence, so it may reflect a read error. The chain combines TRBV11-1 with TRBJ2-4, with 11 bases matching TRBD2. This CDR3 region has 17 residues. The germline V gene has CDR1 SGHAT and CDR2 FQDESV (reference sequence). The DNA of the CDR3 is TGTGCCAACAGCTTTCCCGAGACTAGCGGGACCGAATACATTCAGTATTTC. Translating gives CANSFPETSGTEYIQYF.

The chain employs TRBV12-3 or TRBV12-4 and TRBJ2-1; TRBD1 matches 10 bases. The CDR3 is made up of 14 amino acids. V trimming: 8 bases; J trimming: 6 bases; junction bases outside the gene matches: 7. The CDR3 reads CASCRTGGCNEQFF. The CDR3 DNA sequence: TGTGCCAGCTGTCGGACAGGGGGGTGCAATGAGCAGTTCTTC.

As to this clonotype: An end of the junction differs from the germline gene, which may be a read error. The V gene is TRBV29-1, the J gene TRBJ2-2, with 7 bases identical to TRBD2. The CDR3 spans 15 residues. CDR1 and CDR2 from the germline V gene are SQVTM and ANQGSEA. The CDR3 region has the DNA TGCAGCGTTGGGACTAGTGCGGCGAACACCGGGGATCTGTCTTTT. Encoded protein: CSVGTSAANTGDLSF.

This clonotype has a single count. It may be a read error: a sequence one base away is much more abundant. The rearrangement links TRBV30 to TRBJ1-3; D is uncertain. Trimming shortened V by 7 bases and J by 3 bases, and 16 bases separated the two germline ends. Germline V gene data show CDR1 as GTSNPN and CDR2 as SVGIG (reference sequence). The CDR3 has 14 amino acids. This CDR3 reads CASSGTAVGNTIYF. The CDR3 DNA follows: TGTGCCTCGAGCGGAACAGCGGTTGGAAACACCATATATTTT.

A note on this clonotype: A junction end diverges from the germline sequence, so it may reflect a read error. The CDR3 reads CASSPGTWSGNEQFF. CDR3 nucleotides: TGTGCTAGCAGCCCAGGGACATGGAGTGGGAATGAGCAGTTCTTC. The rearrangement links TRBV7-3 to TRBJ2-1; D is perhaps TRBD1 (6 bases). Germline CDR1 and CDR2: SGHTA and FQGTGA. CDR3 length: 15 residues.

To note about this clonotype: Since no conserved phenylalanine or tryptophan closes the CDR3, a read error is the likely cause. V usage is TRBV10-3 and J usage is TRBJ1-6; possibly TRBD1 for D (5 bases). The ends were cut back, 4 bases at V and 5 bases at J, with 21 bases in the middle. Germline CDR1 ENHRY, CDR2 SYGVKD. The CDR3 is made up of 18 amino acids. The CDR3 spells CAISGASGGASNNSPLHL. The DNA of the CDR3 is TGTGCCATCAGTGGGGCGAGCGGGGGTGCGTCTAATAATTCACCCCTCCACTTA.

This clonotype is categorized as medium-sized. V usage is TRBV29-1 and J usage is TRBJ2-2, with D unclear. Germline-derived CDR1 and CDR2 are SQVTM and ANQGSEA. The CDR3 spans 11 residues. V was shortened by 4 bases and J by 4 bases, with 4 bases between the two germline ends. Here the CDR3 reads CSVGLTGELFF. The DNA for the CDR3 is TGCAGCGTTGGACTCACCGGGGAGCTGTTTTTT.

This clonotype was counted a single time. An end of the junction differs from the germline gene, which may be a read error. CDR3 DNA sequence: TGTGCCAGCAGGATGGGACAGGGAGCCATGAACATTGAAGCTTTCTTT. Its protein is CASRMGQGAMNIEAFF. This chain uses TRBV6-1 with TRBJ1-1; 9 bases are shared with TRBD1. Germline-derived CDR1 and CDR2 are MNHNS and SASEGT. The CDR3 totals 16 residues.

As for this clonotype: A junction boundary mismatches the germline segment, possibly from a read error. The chain recombines TRBV4-1 with TRBJ2-1, with TRBD2 matching over 7 bases. From germline, CDR1 is MGHRA and CDR2 YSYEKL. The length of the CDR3 is 19 residues. CDR3 sequence: CASSQERGGRARFRNEQLF. The CDR3 DNA reads as TGCGCCAGCAGCCAAGAGCGAGGAGGGAGGGCCAGGTTTCGCAATGAGCAGTTGTTC.

This clonotype is a singleton in its sample. This chain uses TRBV29-1 with TRBJ1-4; no firm D call. The V gene's germline CDR1 is SQVTM and CDR2 ANQGSEA. The length of the CDR3 is 14 residues. The V end was cut by 7 bases, the J end by 0 bases, with 12 bases between. For the CDR3, the DNA is TGCAGCGGGGATAACCCTGCAACTAATGAAAAACTGTTTTTT. Protein sequence: CSGDNPATNEKLFF.

A note on this clonotype: Compared with germline, one end of the junction differs, possibly owing to a read error. The chain recombines TRBV6-6 with TRBJ1-3; TRBD1 matches 9 bases. Germline V gene sequence: CDR1 MNHNY, CDR2 SVGAGI (reference sequence). The CDR3 has 16 residues. CDR3 sequence (DNA): TGTGCCAGCAGTTACCCCGGGACAGGGTCTGGAAACATCATATATTTT. Translated, it gives CASSYPGTGSGNIIYF.

Points on this clonotype: Because it lacks the conserved phenylalanine or tryptophan at the end, this CDR3 is likely a read error. The chain combines TRBV12-3 or TRBV12-4 with TRBJ1-1; D remains unclear. V was shortened by 2 bases and J by 4 bases, with 2 bases between the two germline ends. The CDR3 length is 11 residues. For the CDR3, the DNA is TGTGCCAGCAGTTTAACCACTGAAGCTTTCCAT. Translated: CASSLTTEAFH.

This chain connects TRBV5-5 to TRBJ2-1, with a possible D match to TRBD1 (6 bases). V was shortened by 3 bases and J by 7 bases, with 23 bases between the two germline ends. The CDR3 sequence is 17 residues long. Germline V gives CDR1 SGHKS, CDR2 YYEKEE (reference sequence). CDR3 nucleotides: TGTGCCAGCAGCTCACACGTGGTCAGGGGCCTTGGTAATGAGCAGTTCTTC. This gives the protein CASSSHVVRGLGNEQFF.

Remarks on this clonotype: Compared with germline, one end of the junction differs, possibly owing to a read error. The V and J genes are TRBV29-1 and TRBJ2-7; TRBD1 aligns across 7 bases. Germline CDR1 is SQVTM and CDR2 is ANQGSEA. The CDR3 covers 16 residues. The DNA for the CDR3 is TGCGGCGTCGCCCGGTCGGGGACAGTAGGAAGCTACGATCAGTACTTC. It translates to CGVARSGTVGSYDQYF.

The rearrangement joins TRBV10-3 to TRBJ1-1, with 7 bases that match TRBD1. Germline V gene sequence: CDR1 ENHRY, CDR2 SYGVKD. V shed 6 bases, J shed 0 bases, and the junction held 10 bases outside the gene matches. The CDR3 spans 16 residues. The DNA for the CDR3 is TGTGCCATCAGGGGGAACTCACAGGGGTTGAACACTGAAGCTTTCTTT. As protein: CAIRGNSQGLNTEAFF.

As for this clonotype: One end of the junction fails to match germline, which may point to a read error. The chain recombines TRBV28 with TRBJ2-7, with 7 bases that match TRBD2. Germline assignment: CDR1 MDHEN and CDR2 SYDVKM. The CDR3 covers 14 residues. CDR3 sequence reads: CASSLAGVSYGQYF. The CDR3 nucleotides are TGTGCCAGCAGTTTAGCGGGAGTTTCCTACGGGCAATATTTC. Using reference TRBV28 and TRBJ2-7 for the parts outside the CDR3, the full variable domain is DVKVTQSSRYLVKRTGEKVFLECVQDMDHENMFWYRQDPGLGLRLIYFSYDVKMKEKGDIPEGYSVSREKKERFSLILESASTNQTSMYLCASSLAGVSYGQYFGPGTRLTVT.

This chain connects TRBV11-2 to TRBJ2-1; 8 bases are a match to TRBD2. Trimming at V came to 5 bases and at J to 2 bases, leaving 11 bases not matched to a gene. The CDR3 runs to 17 residues. Germline CDR1 SGHAT, CDR2 FQNNGV. Written as DNA, the CDR3 is TGTGCCAGCAGCCCCCGAGGTAGCGGGATTACCTACAATGAGCAGTTCTTC. As protein: CASSPRGSGITYNEQFF.

As for this clonotype: Here the CDR3 omits its conserved ending phenylalanine or tryptophan, so a read error is the likely source. J is TRBJ2-3 and V is TRBV29-1; 7 bases match TRBD2. The CDR3 spans 13 residues. V lost 7 bases, J lost 2 bases, and 6 bases stayed unmatched. Germline values: CDR1 SQVTM, CDR2 ANQGSEA. This CDR3 reads CSAKRGNTDTQYL. CDR3 in DNA: TGCAGCGCCAAGCGGGGCAACACAGATACGCAGTATCTT.

The chain combines TRBV19 with TRBJ1-5, with TRBD1 as a possible D gene (5 bases). V shed 7 bases and J shed 3 bases, with 10 bases lying between them. This CDR3 has 13 residues. The germline V gene encodes CDR1 LNHDA and CDR2 SQIVND (reference sequence). DNA for the CDR3: TGTGCCAGTATCGGGGGGGTCAATCAGCCCCAGCATTTT. It specifies CASIGGVNQPQHF.

Regarding this clonotype: This sequence may be a read error, since a much larger clone differs from it by one base. This chain uses TRBV9 with TRBJ2-5; 12 positions agree with TRBD2. The CDR3 length is 16 residues. CDR1 SGDLS and CDR2 YYNGEE come from the germline V gene. The CDR3 here is CDSSATTSGRGETQYF. DNA for the CDR3: TGTGACAGCAGCGCGACGACTAGCGGGAGAGGAGAGACCCAGTACTTC.

The gene calls are TRBV11-2 and TRBJ1-5; D perhaps matches TRBD1 (6 bases). Germline V gene sequence: CDR1 SGHAT, CDR2 FQNNGV. This CDR3 comprises 17 residues. V was cut by 2 bases and J by 12 bases, with 26 bases left in between. CDR3 nucleotides: TGTGCCAGCAGCTTATTAGGGGTAACAGGGAGCAATCAGTTCCAGCATTTT. Amino acid sequence: CASSLLGVTGSNQFQHF.

Comments on this clonotype: As the CDR3 is not closed by the conserved phenylalanine or tryptophan, this likely results from a read error. The chain carries TRBV10-3 and TRBJ2-1; 12 bases line up with TRBD2. The CDR3 extends over 18 amino acids. The trim removed 5 bases at V and 8 bases at J, leaving 16 bases unmatched. Germline CDR1 is ENHRY and CDR2 is SYGVKD. CDR3 DNA: TGTGCCATCAGTCGGGCCGAAGTGACTAGCGGGAGTATGTATGAGCAGTTCTTG. Its protein is CAISRAEVTSGSMYEQFL.

On this clonotype itself: One end of the junction is discordant with germline, which a read error may explain. The rearrangement uses TRBV29-1 and TRBJ2-7; D might be TRBD1 or TRBD2, each matching 5 bases. The germline CDR1 and CDR2 sequences are SQVTM and ANQGSEA. This CDR3 spans 12 amino acids. In DNA form, the CDR3 reads TGCTGCGTGCCCCCAGGGAGCTACGAGCGGTACTTC. This translates into CCVPPGSYERYF.

This clonotype was recorded many times. The chain uses TRBV14 and TRBJ2-1; 10 bases are a match to TRBD2. The V gene end was trimmed by 4 bases and the J gene end by 7 bases; junction bases not matched to a gene: 10. The CDR3 is 16 residues long. Germline CDR1 is SGHDN and CDR2 is FVKESK. The CDR3 sequence: CASSPSLAGGLNEQFF. In nucleotides, the CDR3 is TGTGCCAGCAGCCCCTCTTTAGCGGGAGGTTTAAATGAGCAGTTCTTC.